Listed below are T cell receptor beta chains from one sample, sequenced in a study of regulatory T cells in long-lasting Graves disease. MiXCR was run by TCRdb on the multiplex PCR reads, yielding one entry per CDR3 protein. The top ten hold approximately 53% of the sample, which has about 310,000 distinct CDR3 sequences, 20% to 25% seen once. This sample comprised peripheral blood mononuclear cells (PBMCs), obtained when the disease was refractory, from a patient treated with antithyroid drugs. These receptor sequences come from a female donor with Graves disease. The CDR3 runs from the conserved cysteine through the conserved F or W. A D gene is named only where the DNA matches it firmly. Clone size is shown for a subset of rows, as once, few, many or a class of expanded clone.

CDR3 DNA,CDR3 protein,clone size,J gene,CDR3 length,D gene,V gene
TGCGCCAGCAGCTGGGGGGACAGGGGTGAAGAGACCCAGTACTTC,CASSWGDRGEETQYF,-,TRBJ2-5,15,TRBD1,TRBV5-1
TGTGCCAGCAGTGTTTTTTGGGATTTTATCTCCGAGCAGTACTTC,CASSVFWDFISEQYF,many,TRBJ2-7,15,-,TRBV6-1
TGTGCCAGCAGTTTAAGTGCCAGAAACATTCAGTACTTC,CASSLSARNIQYF,-,TRBJ2-4,13,-,TRBV12-3/TRBV12-4
TGTGCCAGCAGCACGCTAGCGGGAGGGCCACCCGAGCAGTACTTC,CASSTLAGGPPEQYF,many,TRBJ2-7,15,TRBD2,TRBV7-9
TGTGCCAGCAGCTTAGCAGCGGGAGTTTTTGGGGAGCTGTTTTTT,CASSLAAGVFGELFF,-,TRBJ2-2,15,TRBD2,TRBV7-2
TGCGCCAGCAGCTTGGAGGGGACTTCGGGTTCACCCCTCCACTTT,CASSLEGTSGSPLHF,few,TRBJ1-6,15,-,TRBV5-1
TGTGCCACCAGTGATTGGGACACGAGAGAGACCCAGTACTTC,CATSDWDTRETQYF,-,TRBJ2-5,14,-,TRBV24-1
TGTGCCAGCAGCTTGGGAGGGACGGTCTACACCTTC,CASSLGGTVYTF,-,TRBJ1-2,12,-,TRBV5-6
TGTGCCAGCAGTTACGGGGGGAGCGGGAGTTGGAACGAGCAGTACTTC,CASSYGGSGSWNEQYF,many,TRBJ2-7,16,TRBD2,TRBV6-2/TRBV6-3
TGTGCCAGCAGCAAACAAAATCAAGAGACCCAGTACTTC,CASSKQNQETQYF,many,TRBJ2-5,13,-,TRBV7-2
TGTGCCAGCAGTTCCGACAGGGGGAGCAATCAGCCCCAGCATTTT,CASSSDRGSNQPQHF,many,TRBJ1-5,15,TRBD1,TRBV12-3/TRBV12-4
TGTGCCAGCAGCCCAGAAAGGGAGACCCAGTACTTC,CASSPERETQYF,many,TRBJ2-5,12,-,TRBV11-2
TGTGCCAGCAGTTTCGGCGGGGATACGCAGTATTTT,CASSFGGDTQYF,few,TRBJ2-3,12,-,TRBV28
-,CASSVGGLTSPGTGSCFF,-,TRBJ2-2,18,-,TRBV9
TGTGCCATCGTAACAGGGCTCAGCACAGATACGCAGTATTTT,CAIVTGLSTDTQYF,-,TRBJ2-3,14,-,TRBV7-9
TGCAGTGCACTAGAGGTACGGAGAGGCTACGAGCAGTACTTC,CSALEVRRGYEQYF,many,TRBJ2-7,14,-,TRBV20-1
TGTGCCAGCAGTTTCTTAGCGGGAGTTATCCCCTACGAGCAGTACTTC,CASSFLAGVIPYEQYF,few,TRBJ2-7,16,TRBD2,TRBV27
TGTGCCAGCAGCCCGGGACAGGGAGGAGGTTCGGTCACTGAAGCTTTCTTT,CASSPGQGGGSVTEAFF,-,TRBJ1-1,17,TRBD1,TRBV7-3
TGTGCCTGGAGTGTACGGGAAAATGAACAGTTCTTC,CAWSVRENEQFF,-,TRBJ2-1,12,-,TRBV30
TGTGCCAGCAGCTTGACAGGACCGATCACAGATACGCAGTATTTT,CASSLTGPITDTQYF,-,TRBJ2-3,15,-,TRBV7-9
TGTGCCAGCAGTTCCTACAGGGAAGGGTGGGGCGAGCAGTACTTC,CASSSYREGWGEQYF,few,TRBJ2-7,15,-,TRBV6-5
TGTGCCAGCAGTTACATGGAGGGTTATCAGCCCCAGCATTTT,CASSYMEGYQPQHF,-,TRBJ1-5,14,-,TRBV6-5
TGTGCCAGCAGTGTCTACAGGAAAGATAATTCACCCCTCCACTTT,CASSVYRKDNSPLHF,once,TRBJ1-6,15,-,TRBV6-1
TGTGCCAGCAGTTTTCGGGGACCCTACGAGCAGTACTTC,CASSFRGPYEQYF,many,TRBJ2-7,13,-,TRBV27
TGTGCCAGCAGTTTCCCCGGGACAGGGTATGAAAAACTGTTTTTT,CASSFPGTGYEKLFF,few,TRBJ1-4,15,TRBD1,TRBV28
TGTGCCAGCAGCCAACAGGGAAGCGAGACCCAGTACTTC,CASSQQGSETQYF,-,TRBJ2-5,13,-,TRBV14
TGCGCCAGCAGCCAAGAAATTCCGGTTGAGATGAACACTGAAGCTTTCTTT,CASSQEIPVEMNTEAFF,-,TRBJ1-1,17,-,TRBV4-3
TGTGCCAGCAGCCCGGACGACACCCACGAGCAGTACTTC,CASSPDDTHEQYF,many,TRBJ2-7,13,-,TRBV7-6
TGCGCCAGCAGCTTTCAGGGTAGTGGCACCGGGGAGCTGTTTTTT,CASSFQGSGTGELFF,-,TRBJ2-2,15,-,TRBV5-1
TGTGCCAGCAGTAGGGGGAGAGCGTCGGGAGAGACCCAGTACTTC,CASSRGRASGETQYF,many,TRBJ2-5,15,-,TRBV12-3/TRBV12-4
TGTGCCAGCAGTGAGCCGGGACAGGGGGCGCAAGCTTTCTTT,CASSEPGQGAQAFF,many,TRBJ1-1,14,TRBD1,TRBV6-1
TGTGCCAGTACCTCAGTGGCAGGGGTAAATCAGCCCCAGCATTTT,CASTSVAGVNQPQHF,-,TRBJ1-5,15,-,TRBV19
TGTGCCAGCAGTTTTATGCAGGGCTACGAGCAGTACTTC,CASSFMQGYEQYF,many,TRBJ2-7,13,-,TRBV28
TGCAGCGTGCATACCGGGACAGCGCAGTACTTC,CSVHTGTAQYF,few,TRBJ2-7,11,TRBD1,TRBV29-1
TGTGCCTGGAGTGTTGTTGGGGGGGGCTACGAGCAGTACTTC,CAWSVVGGGYEQYF,few,TRBJ2-7,14,TRBD2,TRBV30
TGTGCCAGCAGCTTGGGACTCATCATGAATACTGAAGCTTTCTTT,CASSLGLIMNTEAFF,-,TRBJ1-1,15,-,TRBV5-6
TGTGCCAGCAGGTACTGGGGAACAGGGGACGAGCAGTACTTC,CASRYWGTGDEQYF,many,TRBJ2-7,14,TRBD1,TRBV28